These T cell receptor beta chains were read from a single sample in a study of blood T cell repertoires in COVID-19. The method was immunoSEQ multiplex PCR; TCRdb's version includes in-frame clones alone and lacks a portion of them. The sample has 100,000 to 120,000 clones, 72% seen once. Sequencing was carried out using peripheral blood. These TCRs come from a woman aged 60-75 years with acute or convalescent COVID-19. Both conserved end residues are part of each CDR3. A D gene is named only where the DNA matches it firmly. Some rows mark clone size as missing; the rest say once, few, many or name a class of expanded clone.

D gene,J gene,clone size,V gene,CDR3 DNA,CDR3 protein
-,TRBJ1-1,-,TRBV10-1,TGCGCCAGCAGCTACTTACAGGGCCCGACTGAAGCTTTCTTT,CASSYLQGPTEAFF
-,TRBJ1-5,-,TRBV5-1,TGCGCCAGCAGCTCAGGGGCAGATAGCAATCAGCCCCAGCATTTT,CASSSGADSNQPQHF
-,TRBJ2-3,many,TRBV9,TGTGCCAGCAGCGTAGGACTCGATGCGAACACAGATACGCAGTATTTT,CASSVGLDANTDTQYF
-,TRBJ2-7,-,TRBV6-5,TGTGCCAGCAGTCCCGGGACTGGTGGAAAATTCGAGCAGTACTTC,CASSPGTGGKFEQYF
-,TRBJ2-5,-,TRBV7-6,TGTGCCAGCAGTGTTTCCTGGGGGGAACAAGAGACCCAGTACTTC,CASSVSWGEQETQYF
TRBD1,TRBJ1-1,-,TRBV6-4,TGTGCCAGCAGTGGATATCGACAGGGGGGCACTGAAGCTTTCTTT,CASSGYRQGGTEAFF
-,TRBJ2-7,-,TRBV21-1,TGTGCCAGCAGCCCTCACGGGGACAGACCCTACGAGCAGTACTTC,CASSPHGDRPYEQYF
-,TRBJ2-7,few,TRBV12-3/TRBV12-4,TGTGCCAGCAGCTCAGTCTACGAGCAGTACTTC,CASSSVYEQYF
TRBD1,TRBJ1-3,-,TRBV18,TGTGCCAGCTCACCAACAGGGGTCCATGGAAACACCATATATTTT,CASSPTGVHGNTIYF
TRBD1,TRBJ1-3,-,TRBV3-1/TRBV3-2,TGTGCCAGCAGCCAGTACAGACAGGGAGGATCTGGAAACACCATATATTTT,CASSQYRQGGSGNTIYF
TRBD1,TRBJ1-4,-,TRBV3-1/TRBV3-2,TGTGCCAGCAGCCAGAACAGGGGCATAGGAGAAAAACTGTTTTTT,CASSQNRGIGEKLFF
TRBD2,TRBJ2-3,-,TRBV19,TGTGCCAGTAGCAGCGGGGGGCACGGTGGAGATACGCAGTATTTT,CASSSGGHGGDTQYF
TRBD1,TRBJ1-1,-,TRBV7-3,TGTGCCAGCAGCTCCTCGGGACAGGGACACACTGAAGCTTTCTTT,CASSSSGQGHTEAFF
-,TRBJ2-7,-,TRBV6-6,TGTGCCAGCGGCTTGCCTTACGAGCAGTACTTC,CASGLPYEQYF
-,TRBJ1-5,-,TRBV19,TGTGCCAGTAGTATTTTCACAGCGAGGGGCAATCAGCCCCAGCATTTT,CASSIFTARGNQPQHF
TRBD1,TRBJ1-2,-,TRBV18,TGTGCCAGCTCACCGGGACAGGGCCGTCTACAAAACTATGGCTACACCTTC,CASSPGQGRLQNYGYTF
TRBD1,TRBJ1-2,-,TRBV12-3/TRBV12-4,TGTGCCAGCAGTTTACCCAGGGGGTGGGGCTACACCTTC,CASSLPRGWGYTF
-,TRBJ1-3,-,TRBV15,TGTGCCACCAGCAGAGTTGGAGGGCGCGGTGGAAACACCATATATTTT,CATSRVGGRGGNTIYF
-,TRBJ1-4,-,TRBV25-1,TGTGCCAGCAGTGAATTTTTGGCAGGAAATGAAAAACTGTTTTTT,CASSEFLAGNEKLFF
TRBD1,TRBJ1-3,-,TRBV11-3,TGTGCCAGCAGCTTATCCCGGCCGGGACAGCCTTCTGGAAACACCATATATTTT,CASSLSRPGQPSGNTIYF
-,TRBJ1-2,-,TRBV20-1,TGCAGTGCTAGTTCGACTCAAGGGGGAAACTATGGCTACACCTTC,CSASSTQGGNYGYTF
-,TRBJ1-6,-,TRBV2,TGTGCCAGCAGTGGGACAGAGTATAATTCACCCCTCCACTTT,CASSGTEYNSPLHF
TRBD2,TRBJ2-5,few,TRBV7-2,TGTGCCAGCAGACCAACTAGCGCTTCAGAGACCCAGTACTTC,CASRPTSASETQYF
TRBD2,TRBJ2-1,-,TRBV5-1,TGCGCCAGCAGCTTCGGGGGGTTAGAAGAGCAGTTCTTC,CASSFGGLEEQFF
TRBD1,TRBJ2-1,-,TRBV27,TGTGCCAGCAGTTTCCGGCCAGGGGGTTTCCTAACTGACAATGAGCAGTTCTTC,CASSFRPGGFLTDNEQFF
TRBD1,TRBJ1-1,once,TRBV7-9,TGTGCCAGCAGCTACAGGACAGGGGGGCAAAGTGAAGCTTTCTTT,CASSYRTGGQSEAFF
TRBD2,TRBJ2-7,-,TRBV28,TGTGCCAGTCCTGGGGGGGATGAGTACTTC,CASPGGDEYF
-,TRBJ2-2,-,TRBV6-2/TRBV6-3,TGTGCCAGCAGTTACTCGGCCAAAGAGCTGTTTTTT,CASSYSAKELFF
TRBD1,TRBJ1-2,-,TRBV19,TGTGCCAGTAGTACGGAACCACAGGGGAACTATGGCTACACCTTC,CASSTEPQGNYGYTF
-,TRBJ2-6,-,TRBV10-3,TGTGCCATCAGTGGATACACTAGGGCCAGTTCCTCTGGGGCCAACGTCCTGACTTTC,CAISGYTRASSSGANVLTF
TRBD1,TRBJ1-4,-,TRBV25-1,TGTGCCAGCAGTGGGGCCCCCGGACAGGGAGGTAATGAAAAACTGTTTTTT,CASSGAPGQGGNEKLFF
-,TRBJ1-5,-,TRBV21-1,TGTGCCAGCAGCATGTCAGCGTCAGGCAGGGCGTGGGGGGATCAGCCCCAGCATTTT,CASSMSASGRAWGDQPQHF
TRBD1,TRBJ1-1,once,TRBV7-3,TGTGCCAGCAGCTTATCTCGACAGGGCTCCACTGAAGCTTTCTTT,CASSLSRQGSTEAFF
TRBD1,TRBJ1-5,-,TRBV9,TGTGCCAGCAGCTTAGGGGGCAGGGAGGAACAGCCCCAGCATTTT,CASSLGGREEQPQHF
TRBD1,TRBJ1-2,few,TRBV19,TGTGCCAGTAGTAGAACTCGACAGGGAAACGGTGGCTACACCTTC,CASSRTRQGNGGYTF
TRBD2,TRBJ2-7,few,TRBV5-1,TGCGCCAGCCGCGGGGGACCGACGTCGTACGAGCAGTACTTC,CASRGGPTSYEQYF
TRBD2,TRBJ2-6,once,TRBV19,TGTGCCAGCACTAGGACTAGCGGGGGGACTGGGGCCAACGTCCTGACTTTC,CASTRTSGGTGANVLTF
-,TRBJ1-2,-,TRBV7-8,TGTGCCAGCAGATCCGGGTCTACCTCCCTCTATGGCTACACCTTC,CASRSGSTSLYGYTF
-,TRBJ2-5,-,TRBV4-1,TGCGCCAGCAGCCAAGATGGTACGGGGGTTGAAGGTGAGACCCAGTACTTC,CASSQDGTGVEGETQYF
-,TRBJ1-4,-,TRBV4-3,TGCGCCAGCAGCCAAGGTCTCTCAGGGGAACTGTTTTTT,CASSQGLSGELFF
-,TRBJ1-5,-,TRBV6-5,TGTGCCACCCGGGGGGTTTGGAGGGGCAATCAGCCCCAGCATTTT,CATRGVWRGNQPQHF
TRBD1,TRBJ2-2,-,TRBV2,TGTGCCAGCAGCTACAGGGGGACCGGGGAGCTGTTTTTT,CASSYRGTGELFF
TRBD1,TRBJ1-4,-,TRBV5-1,TGCGCCAGCAGTTCCGGGACAGACCGTGAAAAACTGTTTTTT,CASSSGTDREKLFF
-,TRBJ2-6,once,TRBV5-8,TGTGCCAGCAGCTTGTGGTCGGGAAAAACTGGGGCCAACGTCCTGACTTTC,CASSLWSGKTGANVLTF
TRBD1,TRBJ2-3,-,TRBV24-1,TGTGCCACCAGTGATTACCAGGACAGGGGAAGAGATACGCAGTATTTT,CATSDYQDRGRDTQYF